The TCR beta chain under discussion was sequenced for a study of post-analysis software for immune sequencing data. Findings and caveats of the study: Included in a set of four or five TRBV segments more frequent in patients than controls were TRBV5-6, TRBV5-1 and TRBV20-1. A significant reduction in normalized Chao1 diversity was observed in multiple sclerosis patients versus controls.

In regard to this clonotype: Antigen specificity is unknown.

Incorporated into the TCR beta cDNA libraries were unique molecular identifiers, which served to reduce PCR and sequencing biases. TCRdb re-derived calls from the PCR reads in MiXCR, one entry per CDR3 protein. Among approximately 730,000 distinct CDR3 sequences listed, 46% were seen once. Trimming cost V 6 bases and J 4 bases, with 16 bases left between them. This CDR3 has 14 residues. This rearrangement joins TRBV12-3 or TRBV12-4 to TRBJ2-7, with a weak D call TRBD2 (5 bases). The sequence was obtained from a girl aged 10-17 years with multiple sclerosis. Material for sequencing was blood. The CDR3 nucleotides read TGTGCCAGCAGGGTTGGCGGGCCCGCGTACGAGCAGTACTTC. It translates to CASRVGGPAYEQYF.